This T cell receptor beta chain was retrieved from a study of cytomegalovirus exposure and HLA in healthy donors. Overall study context: A preliminary data release comprised about 85 million unique TCRs obtained from HLA-typed donors.

13 Jbeta primers and 60 Vbeta primers were used for the PCR. The assay was immunoSEQ multiplex PCR, and TCRdb's table has in-frame clones only and misses some. The sample yields 200,000 or so clones, 65% to 85% seen once. V was pared by 9 bases and J by 2 bases, with 3 bases of the junction left unmatched. CDR3 length: 14 residues. The germline V gene encodes CDR1 SNHLY and CDR2 FYNNEI. In its sample, this clone was seen a few times. Its antigen is not known. Each of the donors was a healthy bone marrow donor. Study-wide results and caveats: For most TCR sequences rarity was the rule, although some public TCRs occurred in many donors.

The sample consisted of PBMCs. V and J are TRBV2 and TRBJ2-6, with TRBD1 matching 8 bases. The clonotype was recovered from a woman between 25 and 40 years old in good health and CMV-seropositive. CDR3 nucleotides: TGTGCCAGACAGGGGGTCGCTGGGGCCAACGTCCTGACTTTC. It encodes CARQGVAGANVLTF.